Following are 18 T cell receptor beta chains from one sample sequenced in a study of blood T cell repertoires in COVID-19. Libraries were prepared by immunoSEQ multiplex PCR; TCRdb keeps only in-frame clonotypes and omits some of them. Of 110,000 to 150,000 clones in the sample, approximately 80% were seen once. The sequencing sample was made of PBMCs or T cells enriched from blood (not recorded which). These receptors were taken from a woman aged 40-49 years who had recovered from COVID-19.

This chain joins TRBV5-4 and TRBJ1-1, with 7 bases matching TRBD1. The J segment lost 1 base and the V segment lost 0 bases, leaving 6 bases of the junction unmatched. Germline CDR1 SGHNT, CDR2 YYREEE (reference sequence). The CDR3 is made up of 16 amino acids. In nucleotides, the CDR3 is TGTGCCAGCAGCTTGGAGACAGGGATGAGGAACACTGAAGCTTTCTTT. It codes for CASSLETGMRNTEAFF. The full variable domain, with the rest looked up from reference TRBV5-4 and TRBJ1-1, is ETGVTQSPTHLIKTRGQQVTLRCSSQSGHNTVSWYQQALGQGPQFIFQYYREEENGRGNFPPRFSGLQFPNYSSELNVNALELDDSALYLCASSLETGMRNTEAFFGQGTRLTVV.

The rearrangement joins TRBV5-4 to TRBJ2-1, with 15 bases matching TRBD2. V lost 2 bases to trimming and J lost 10 bases; unmatched junction nucleotides: 4. This CDR3 region has 15 residues. The germline V gene encodes CDR1 SGHNT and CDR2 YYREEE (reference sequence). The CDR3: CASSFAGLAGGEQFF. CDR3 coding DNA: TGTGCCAGCAGCTTTGCGGGACTAGCGGGAGGCGAGCAGTTCTTC. Full variable domain (outside the CDR3, taken from reference TRBV5-4 and TRBJ2-1): ETGVTQSPTHLIKTRGQQVTLRCSSQSGHNTVSWYQQALGQGPQFIFQYYREEENGRGNFPPRFSGLQFPNYSSELNVNALELDDSALYLCASSFAGLAGGEQFFGPGTRLTVL.

V usage is TRBV6-5 and J usage is TRBJ1-1; 7 bases map to TRBD1. CDR3 length: 14 amino acids. Germline-derived CDR1 and CDR2 are MNHEY and SVGAGI. V dropped 7 bases and J dropped 4; count of bases not matched to a gene: 9. DNA for the CDR3: TGTGCCAGCACCCTAAGAACAGGGGCCACTGAAGCTTTCTTT. Translation gives CASTLRTGATEAFF.

The rearrangement joins TRBV6-5 to TRBJ1-5; D not certain. The V gene lost 6 bases and the J gene lost 5 bases, with 5 bases spanning the gap. CDR3 size: 11 residues. Germline values: CDR1 MNHEY, CDR2 SVGAGI. The DNA of the CDR3 is TGTGCCAGCAGACGGGATCAGCCCCAGCATTTT. Its protein is CASRRDQPQHF.

The chain employs TRBV5-1 and TRBJ1-1; possible D gene TRBD1, 6 bases. Trimming removed 1 base at V and 5 bases at J, with 15 bases between. CDR1 is SGHRS and CDR2 is YFSETQ in the germline V gene. The length of the CDR3 is 15 residues. Written as DNA, the CDR3 is TGCGCCAGCAGCTTGTCCGGCGCAGGGGTGACTGAAGCTTTCTTT. Its translation: CASSLSGAGVTEAFF.

This chain connects TRBV6-2 or TRBV6-3 to TRBJ1-4; D unresolved. This CDR3 is 13 amino acids long. Looked up from germline, CDR1 is MNHEY and CDR2 is SVGEGT. Trimming removed 4 bases from V and 7 bases from J, with 10 bases in between. The CDR3 sequence is CASSFGWSEKLFF. DNA of the CDR3: TGTGCCAGCAGTTTTGGCTGGAGTGAAAAACTGTTTTTT.

The rearrangement joins TRBV10-3 to TRBJ1-4; tentatively, D is TRBD1 (6 bases). CDR1 and CDR2 (germline): ENHRY, SYGVKD. This CDR3 region has 15 residues. Trimming removed 0 bases from V and 3 bases from J, with 8 bases in between. The CDR3: CAISESGGSNEKLFF. CDR3 DNA sequence: TGTGCCATCAGTGAGTCAGGGGGTTCTAATGAAAAACTGTTTTTT.

The rearrangement joins TRBV5-6 to TRBJ1-5, with D tentatively TRBD1 (5 bases). The ends were cut back, 2 bases at V and 2 bases at J, with 14 bases in the middle. This CDR3 contains 16 residues. The V gene's germline CDR1 is SGHDT and CDR2 YYEEEE. The CDR3 region has the DNA TGTGCCAGCAGCTTCGGTGGCAGGGCTCGCAATCAGCCCCAGCATTTT. Translating gives CASSFGGRARNQPQHF.

The chain links TRBV6-5 to TRBJ1-1; unclear D gene. In germline, CDR1 is MNHEY, CDR2 SVGAGI. The CDR3 loop spans 13 amino acids. V lost 2 bases to trimming and J lost 4 bases, with 8 bases between them. CDR3 protein: CASSYTQFTEAFF. In nucleotides, the CDR3 is TGTGCCAGCAGTTACACGCAGTTCACTGAAGCTTTCTTT.

The chain combines TRBV6-1 with TRBJ2-2; D call uncertain. CDR1 is MNHNS, CDR2 SASEGT, per germline. The CDR3 spans 13 residues. V was cut by 2 bases and J by 4 bases, with 5 bases left in between. The CDR3 DNA is TGTGCCAGCAGTGAATCTCGCACCGGGGAGCTGTTTTTT. Amino acid sequence: CASSESRTGELFF.

V and J are TRBV3-1 (or the pseudogene TRBV3-2) and TRBJ2-2; 9 positions match TRBD2. The CDR3 runs 16 residues. Germline trimming cut 2 bases from V and 6 bases from J; bases unmatched to any gene: 7. Germline CDR1 is LGHDT and CDR2 is YNNKEL (reference sequence). The CDR3: CASSQSPTSGPGELFF. In nucleotides, the CDR3 is TGTGCCAGCAGCCAATCTCCCACTAGCGGGCCCGGGGAGCTGTTTTTT.

J is TRBJ1-3 and V is TRBV4-2; no clear D gene. V dropped 4 bases and J dropped 1 base, with 11 bases sitting between them. CDR1 and CDR2 from the germline V gene are LGHNA and YNFKEQ. CDR3 length equals 15 residues. This CDR3 reads CASSREAASGNTIYF. The CDR3 DNA reads as TGTGCCAGCAGCCGGGAAGCGGCATCTGGAAACACCATATATTTT.

This sequence joins TRBV25-1 and TRBJ1-1; D unclear. The CDR3 has 10 amino acids. The V gene's germline CDR1 is MGHDK and CDR2 SYGVNS. Trimming removed 7 bases from V and 8 bases from J, with 8 bases in between. CDR3 region: CASIGREAFF. CDR3 sequence (DNA): TGTGCCAGCATTGGCAGAGAAGCTTTCTTT.

This chain links TRBV19 with TRBJ1-2, with D possibly matching TRBD1 (6 bases). V was clipped by 7 bases and J by 0 bases, with 12 bases between them. Germline lookup yields CDR1 LNHDA and CDR2 SQIVND (reference sequence). The CDR3 length is 14 residues. The CDR3, as DNA: TGTGCCAGTAATAGCAGGGGCCCTAACTATGGCTACACCTTC. Protein: CASNSRGPNYGYTF.

V and J are TRBV4-2 and TRBJ2-7; 7 bases align to TRBD2. The length of the CDR3 is 17 residues. Germline V gives CDR1 LGHNA, CDR2 YNFKEQ. Trimming cost V 4 bases and J 2 bases; bases outside gene matches: 14. CDR3 amino acids: CASSPHSAGGSPYEQYF. DNA of the CDR3: TGTGCCAGCAGCCCCCACAGCGCTGGCGGGAGCCCCTACGAGCAGTACTTC.

The chain couples TRBV10-3 to TRBJ2-5; D unclear. The CDR3 has 14 amino acids. V was clipped by 0 bases and J by 0 bases, with 5 bases between them. Germline assignment: CDR1 ENHRY and CDR2 SYGVKD. Written as DNA, the CDR3 is TGTGCCATCAGTGAGTCGGCAGACCAAGAGACCCAGTACTTC. It encodes CAISESADQETQYF.

The chain employs TRBV15 and TRBJ2-1; TRBD1 is a possible D gene (5 bases). V lost 1 base, J lost 6 bases, and 13 bases lay in between. Germline lookup yields CDR1 LNHNV and CDR2 YYDKDF (reference sequence). This CDR3 is built from 15 residues. Here the CDR3 reads CATSRGFPGLNEQFF. DNA for the CDR3: TGTGCCACCAGCAGAGGGTTTCCAGGGCTCAATGAGCAGTTCTTC.

This chain joins TRBV2 and TRBJ2-6; TRBD1 is a possible D gene (6 bases). The CDR3 runs to 16 residues. Germline CDR1 reads SNHLY; CDR2 reads FYNNEI. Deletions cut 8 bases from V and 0 bases from J, with 14 bases between. The chain's CDR3 is CASGTDRNSGANVLTF. The CDR3 DNA follows: TGTGCCAGCGGGACCGACAGGAACTCTGGGGCCAACGTCCTGACTTTC.